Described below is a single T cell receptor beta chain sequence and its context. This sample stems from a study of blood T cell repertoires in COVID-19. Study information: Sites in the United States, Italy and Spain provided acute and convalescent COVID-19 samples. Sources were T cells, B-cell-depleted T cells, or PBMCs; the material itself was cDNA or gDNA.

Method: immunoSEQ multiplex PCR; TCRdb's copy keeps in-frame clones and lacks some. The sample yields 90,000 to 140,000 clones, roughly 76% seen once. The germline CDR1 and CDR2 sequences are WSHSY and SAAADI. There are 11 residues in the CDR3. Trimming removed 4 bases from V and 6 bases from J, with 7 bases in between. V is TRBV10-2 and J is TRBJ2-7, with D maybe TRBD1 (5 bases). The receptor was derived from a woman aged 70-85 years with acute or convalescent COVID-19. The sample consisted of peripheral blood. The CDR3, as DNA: TGCGCCAGCAGTGGGCAGGGCGAGCAGTACTTC. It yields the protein CASSGQGEQYF.